Listed here are 14 T cell receptor beta chains from one sample, sequenced in a study of T cells in Graves' hyperthyroidism and ophthalmopathy (dated by TCRdb to the late 2010s). The library was produced with multiplex PCR. The reads were generated on an Illumina HiSeq 2000. Amplification of TCR beta CDR3 regions was carried out from RNA transcripts. A first-round RT-PCR of the TCR CDR3 used the HTBI primer set with the Qiagen OneStep RT-PCR kit. TCRdb reran the public reads through fastp at Q25 and MiXCR, keeping productive beta chains. Entries that share a CDR3 protein sequence are merged under the most common genes and DNA. Present in this sample are hundreds of thousands of distinct CDR3 sequences, 16% of which were seen just once. Around 3.3% of the sample belongs to the ten largest clones. Sequencing used blood. These receptor sequences come from a woman between 40 and 55 years old with Graves' ophthalmopathy.

The chain recombines TRBV6-1 with TRBJ1-1; no clear D gene. Trimming removed 6 bases from V and 11 bases from J, with 16 bases in between. This CDR3 has 12 residues. The V gene's germline CDR1 is MNHNS and CDR2 SASEGT. Written as DNA, the CDR3 is TGTGCCAGCAGATCTCCGGGATACGTGGCTTTCTTT. This encodes CASRSPGYVAFF.

This sequence joins TRBV6-1 and TRBJ2-7, with D maybe TRBD1 (5 bases). This CDR3 comprises 15 residues. V shed 1 base and J shed 6 bases, with 16 bases lying between them. Germline V lookup: CDR1 MNHNS, CDR2 SASEGT. The chain's CDR3 is CASSEGGRVGAEQYF. The CDR3 DNA reads TGTGCCAGCAGTGAAGGGGGCAGGGTAGGGGCCGAGCAGTACTTC.

In the case of this clonotype: One junction end disagrees with the germline gene, perhaps due to a read error. The chain links TRBV7-7 to TRBJ2-7; 7 nucleotides line up with TRBD1. The CDR3 loop spans 13 amino acids. The germline V gene encodes CDR1 SSHAT and CDR2 FNYEAQ (reference sequence). CDR3 sequence: CASSATGTGEQYF. As DNA, the CDR3 is TGTGCTAGCAGCGCGACAGGGACGGGAGAGCAGTACTTC.

The sample holds a few counts of this clonotype. The CDR3 here is CASSLFRTEVNTEAFF. Here the CDR3 DNA reads TGTGCCAGCAGCTTATTTAGGACGGAGGTGAACACTGAAGCTTTCTTT. The chain recombines TRBV7-3 with TRBJ1-1; D is ambiguous. The V gene lost 2 bases and the J gene lost 0 bases, with 13 bases spanning the gap. Per germline, CDR1 SGHTA and CDR2 FQGTGA. The CDR3 has 16 residues.

This clonotype came up a few times. The chain couples TRBV19 to TRBJ2-1; D call uncertain. CDR3 length: 14 amino acids. Per the germline V gene, CDR1 is LNHDA and CDR2 is SQIVND (reference sequence). Trimming removed 1 base at V and 7 bases at J, with 11 bases between. The CDR3 here is CASSIVWQANEQFF. CDR3 in DNA: TGTGCCAGTAGTATAGTTTGGCAGGCAAATGAGCAGTTCTTC. The whole variable domain, filled in from reference TRBV19 and TRBJ2-1, reads DGGITQSPKYLFRKEGQNVTLSCEQNLNHDAMYWYRQDPGQGLRLIYYSQIVNDFQKGDIAEGYSVSREKKESFPLTVTSAQKNPTAFYLCASSIVWQANEQFFGPGTRLTVL.

This clonotype showed up just a few times. The CDR3 coding sequence is TGTGCCAGCTCACCAGACATGGGAACTGAAGCTTTCTTT. It yields the protein CASSPDMGTEAFF. The chain joins TRBV18 to TRBJ1-1; D unresolved. Trimming removed 2 bases at V and 5 bases at J, with 9 bases between. Germline values: CDR1 KGHSH, CDR2 LQKENI. The CDR3 is made up of 13 amino acids. Complete variable domain (other parts from reference TRBV18 and TRBJ1-1): NAGVMQNPRHLVRRRGQEARLRCSPMKGHSHVYWYRQLPEEGLKFMVYLQKENIIDESGMPKERFSAEFPKEGPSILRIQQVVRGDSAAYFCASSPDMGTEAFFGQGTRLTVV.

This clonotype appeared a single time. The chain employs TRBV12-3 or TRBV12-4 and TRBJ2-3; 11 nucleotides match TRBD2. V gave up 3 bases and J gave up 7 bases; unmatched junction bases: 9. The CDR3 totals 16 residues. CDR3 in amino acids: CASSFGSGRAFYTQYF. CDR3 bases: TGTGCCAGCAGTTTTGGTAGCGGGAGGGCCTTTTATACGCAGTATTTT.

This sequence joins TRBV12-3 or TRBV12-4 and TRBJ2-5, with 7 bases that match TRBD2. V lost 3 bases to trimming and J lost 4 bases; unmatched junction nucleotides: 2. The CDR3 consists of 13 residues. CDR3 region: CASSFGGIETQYF. The CDR3 DNA sequence: TGTGCCAGCAGTTTCGGGGGGATAGAGACCCAGTACTTC.

A word on this clonotype: This sequence may be a read error, since a much larger clone differs from it by one base. This rearrangement joins TRBV2 to TRBJ2-1; weak D call: TRBD1 (6 bases). There are 11 residues in the CDR3. Per the germline V gene, CDR1 is SNHLY and CDR2 is FYNNEI. Trimming cost V 10 bases and J 6 bases, with 10 bases left between them. The CDR3 loop is CATKGVNEQFF. CDR3 sequence (DNA): TGTGCCACCAAGGGGGTCAATGAGCAGTTCTTC.

The rearrangement joins TRBV7-8 to TRBJ1-1; the D is unclear. The CDR3 sequence is 12 residues long. V was shortened by 4 bases and J by 3 bases, with 6 bases between the two germline ends. Germline values: CDR1 SGHVS, CDR2 FQNEAQ. This CDR3 reads CASSWVYTEAFF. The CDR3 nucleotides read TGTGCCAGCAGCTGGGTTTACACTGAAGCTTTCTTT.

The V and J genes are TRBV19 and TRBJ2-1; D unresolved. In germline, CDR1 is LNHDA, CDR2 SQIVND (reference sequence). The CDR3 contains 11 residues. V lost 6 bases and J 6 bases, leaving 6 bases between the germline ends. The CDR3, as DNA: TGTGCCAGTAGGTTTGGCAATGAGCAGTTCTTC. Translation gives CASRFGNEQFF. Supplemented by reference TRBV19 and TRBJ2-1, the full variable domain reads DGGITQSPKYLFRKEGQNVTLSCEQNLNHDAMYWYRQDPGQGLRLIYYSQIVNDFQKGDIAEGYSVSREKKESFPLTVTSAQKNPTAFYLCASRFGNEQFFGPGTRLTVL.

This clonotype was counted ten times or more. The chain has TRBV28 and TRBJ2-5, with TRBD2 identical over 7 bases. The CDR3 consists of 14 residues. With V trimmed by 6 bases and J by 5 bases, 9 bases remained unmatched. The germline CDR1 and CDR2 sequences are MDHEN and SYDVKM. For the CDR3, the DNA is TGTGCCAGCAGGGATACGACTAGCTTGGAGACCCAGTACTTC. It yields the protein CASRDTTSLETQYF.

Written as DNA, the CDR3 is TGCAGCGTTGAGGACCCGAGGAACACTGAAGCTTTCTTT. It encodes CSVEDPRNTEAFF. This rearrangement joins TRBV29-1 to TRBJ1-1; D is unresolved. The CDR3 length is 13 residues. V lost 3 bases, J lost 1 base, and 9 bases lay in between. Germline V CDR1 and CDR2: SQVTM, ANQGSEA. The full variable domain, rest sourced from reference TRBV29-1 and TRBJ1-1, is SAVISQKPSRDICQRGTSLTIQCQVDSQVTMMFWYRQQPGQSLTLIATANQGSEATYESGFVIDKFPISRPNLTFSTLTVSNMSPEDSSIYLCSVEDPRNTEAFFGQGTRLTVV.

This clonotype was detected a few times. This chain links TRBV28 with TRBJ2-7; 9 bases map to TRBD1. CDR1 MDHEN and CDR2 SYDVKM come from the germline V gene. The ends lost 10 bases at V and 7 bases at J; junction bases unmatched: 14. The length of the CDR3 is 14 residues. The CDR3 loop reads CATSRGTGFNEQYF. The CDR3 DNA reads as TGTGCCACTTCACGCGGGACAGGGTTTAATGAGCAGTACTTC. The full variable domain, in which reference TRBV28 and TRBJ2-7 provide the parts outside the CDR3, is DVKVTQSSRYLVKRTGEKVFLECVQDMDHENMFWYRQDPGLGLRLIYFSYDVKMKEKGDIPEGYSVSREKKERFSLILESASTNQTSMYLCATSRGTGFNEQYFGPGTRLTVT.